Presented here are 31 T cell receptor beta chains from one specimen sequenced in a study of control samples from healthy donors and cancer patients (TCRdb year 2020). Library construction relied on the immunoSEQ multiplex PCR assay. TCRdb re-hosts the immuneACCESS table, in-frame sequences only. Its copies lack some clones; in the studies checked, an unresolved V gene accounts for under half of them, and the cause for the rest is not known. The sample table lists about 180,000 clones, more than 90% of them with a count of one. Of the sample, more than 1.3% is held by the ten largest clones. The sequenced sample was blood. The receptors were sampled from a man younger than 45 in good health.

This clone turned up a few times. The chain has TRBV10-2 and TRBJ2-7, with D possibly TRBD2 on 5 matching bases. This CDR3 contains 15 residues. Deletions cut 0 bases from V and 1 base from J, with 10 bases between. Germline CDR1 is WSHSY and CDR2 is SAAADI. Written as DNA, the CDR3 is TGCGCCAGCAGTGAGTCGAATCGGGGTTCCTACGAGCAGTACTTC. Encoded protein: CASSESNRGSYEQYF.

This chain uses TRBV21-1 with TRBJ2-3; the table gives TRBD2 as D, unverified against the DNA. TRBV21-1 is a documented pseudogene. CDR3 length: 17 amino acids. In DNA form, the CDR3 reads TGTGCCAGCAGCAAAAATCGATCGACTAGCGTCACAGATACGCAGTATTTT. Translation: CASSKNRSTSVTDTQYF.

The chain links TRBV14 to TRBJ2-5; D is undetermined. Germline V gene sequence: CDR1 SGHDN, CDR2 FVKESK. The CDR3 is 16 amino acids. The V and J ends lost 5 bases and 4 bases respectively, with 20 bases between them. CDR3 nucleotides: TGTGCCAGCAGCGGAACCTCGATTTGGACGATAGAGACCCAGTACTTC. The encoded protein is CASSGTSIWTIETQYF.

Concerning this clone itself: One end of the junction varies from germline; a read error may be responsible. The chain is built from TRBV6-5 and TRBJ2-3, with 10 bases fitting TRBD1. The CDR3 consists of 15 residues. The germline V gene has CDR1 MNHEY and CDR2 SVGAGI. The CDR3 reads CAGSYGTGDTDTQYF. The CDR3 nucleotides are TGTGCCGGCAGTTACGGGACAGGGGATACAGATACGCAGTATTTT.

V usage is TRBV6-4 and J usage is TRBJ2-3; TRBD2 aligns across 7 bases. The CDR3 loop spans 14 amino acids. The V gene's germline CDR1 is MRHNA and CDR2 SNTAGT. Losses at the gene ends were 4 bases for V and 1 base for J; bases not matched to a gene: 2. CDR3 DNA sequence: TGTGCCAGCAGTGCGAGCGGGGGCACAGATACGCAGTATTTT. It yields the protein CASSASGGTDTQYF.

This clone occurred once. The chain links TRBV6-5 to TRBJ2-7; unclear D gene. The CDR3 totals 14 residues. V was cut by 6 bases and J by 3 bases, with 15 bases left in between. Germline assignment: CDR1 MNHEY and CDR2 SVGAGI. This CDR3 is CASRVKDRHYEQYF. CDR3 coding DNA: TGTGCCAGCAGGGTAAAAGACCGTCACTACGAGCAGTACTTC.

CDR3 bases: TGTGCCTGGAGTGCCCGTGACAGCTATGGCTACACCTTC. It is translated as CAWSARDSYGYTF. The chain carries TRBV30 and TRBJ1-2, with D tentatively TRBD1 (5 bases). The CDR3 runs to 13 residues. Germline-derived CDR1 and CDR2 are GTSNPN and SVGIG (reference sequence). V gave up 1 base and J gave up 4 bases, with 10 bases separating them. Full variable domain (remainder filled in from reference TRBV30 and TRBJ1-2): SQTIHQWPATLVQPVGSPLSLECTVEGTSNPNLYWYRQAAGRGLQLLFYSVGIGQISSEVPQNLSASRPQDRQFILSSKKLLLSDSGFYLCAWSARDSYGYTFGSGTRLTVV.

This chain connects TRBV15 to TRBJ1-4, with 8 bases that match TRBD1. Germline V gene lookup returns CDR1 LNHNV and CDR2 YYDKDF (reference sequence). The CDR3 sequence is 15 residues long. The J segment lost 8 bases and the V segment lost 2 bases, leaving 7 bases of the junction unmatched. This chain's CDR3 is CATSRSPGQAEKLFF. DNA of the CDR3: TGTGCCACCAGCAGATCCCCGGGACAGGCAGAAAAACTGTTTTTT.

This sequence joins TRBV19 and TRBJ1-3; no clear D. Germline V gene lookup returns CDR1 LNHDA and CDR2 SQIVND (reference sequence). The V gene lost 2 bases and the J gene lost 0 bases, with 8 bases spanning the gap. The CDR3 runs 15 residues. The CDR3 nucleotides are TGTGCCAGTAGTATATCACCAAGCTCTGGAAACACCATATATTTT. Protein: CASSISPSSGNTIYF. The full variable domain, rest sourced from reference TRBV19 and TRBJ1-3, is DGGITQSPKYLFRKEGQNVTLSCEQNLNHDAMYWYRQDPGQGLRLIYYSQIVNDFQKGDIAEGYSVSREKKESFPLTVTSAQKNPTAFYLCASSISPSSGNTIYFGEGSWLTVV.

CDR3 sequence (DNA): TGTGCCAGCAGCTCAACTGGGAGTAGCGATACGCAGTATTTT. It encodes CASSSTGSSDTQYF. The gene calls are TRBV7-2 and TRBJ2-3, with D possibly TRBD2 on 5 matching bases. Germline CDR1 reads SGHTA; CDR2 reads FQGNSA. CDR3 length: 14 residues. V lost 4 bases and J 6 bases, leaving 14 bases between the germline ends.

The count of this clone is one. The CDR3, as DNA: TGCAGCTTCGGAGGAGGGAGCGGGAGCGACGAGCAGTACTTC. Translating gives CSFGGGSGSDEQYF. The V gene is TRBV29-1, the J gene TRBJ2-7; 8 bases fit TRBD2. The CDR3 consists of 14 residues. J was trimmed by 5 bases and V by 8 bases; bases with no gene match: 14. Germline assignment: CDR1 SQVTM and CDR2 ANQGSEA.

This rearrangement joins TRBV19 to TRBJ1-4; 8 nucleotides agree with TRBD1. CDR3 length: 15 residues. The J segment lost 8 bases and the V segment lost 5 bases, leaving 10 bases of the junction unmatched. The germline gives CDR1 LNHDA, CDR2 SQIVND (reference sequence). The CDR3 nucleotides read TGTGCCAGTAGTCATACAGGGGGACCAGGAGAAAAACTGTTTTTT. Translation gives CASSHTGGPGEKLFF.

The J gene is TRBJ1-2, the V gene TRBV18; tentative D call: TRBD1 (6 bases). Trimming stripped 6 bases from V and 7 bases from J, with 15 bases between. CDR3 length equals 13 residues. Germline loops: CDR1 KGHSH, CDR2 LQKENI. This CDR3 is CASSPRQGSGYTF. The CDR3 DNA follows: TGTGCCAGCTCCCCAAGGCAGGGGTCTGGCTACACCTTC.

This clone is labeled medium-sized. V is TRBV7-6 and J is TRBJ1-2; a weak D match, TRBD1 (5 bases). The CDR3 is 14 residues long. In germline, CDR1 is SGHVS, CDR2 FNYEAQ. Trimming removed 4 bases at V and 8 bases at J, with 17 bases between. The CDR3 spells CASSSGVSSDGYTF. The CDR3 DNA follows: TGTGCCAGCAGCTCGGGGGTGAGCAGTGACGGCTACACCTTC.

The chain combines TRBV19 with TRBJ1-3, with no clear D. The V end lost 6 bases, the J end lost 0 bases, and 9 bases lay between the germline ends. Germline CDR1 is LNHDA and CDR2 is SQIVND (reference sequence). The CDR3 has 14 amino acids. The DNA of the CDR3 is TGTGCCAGTAGGAGTGTCTCCTCTGGAAACACCATATATTTT. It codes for CASRSVSSGNTIYF. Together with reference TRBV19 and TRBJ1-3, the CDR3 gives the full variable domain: DGGITQSPKYLFRKEGQNVTLSCEQNLNHDAMYWYRQDPGQGLRLIYYSQIVNDFQKGDIAEGYSVSREKKESFPLTVTSAQKNPTAFYLCASRSVSSGNTIYFGEGSWLTVV.

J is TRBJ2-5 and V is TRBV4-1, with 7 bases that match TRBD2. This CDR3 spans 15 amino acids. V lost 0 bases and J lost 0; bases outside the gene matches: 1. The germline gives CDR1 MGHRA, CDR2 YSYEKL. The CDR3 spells CASSQDGTNQETQYF. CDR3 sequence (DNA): TGCGCCAGCAGCCAAGACGGGACTAACCAAGAGACCCAGTACTTC.

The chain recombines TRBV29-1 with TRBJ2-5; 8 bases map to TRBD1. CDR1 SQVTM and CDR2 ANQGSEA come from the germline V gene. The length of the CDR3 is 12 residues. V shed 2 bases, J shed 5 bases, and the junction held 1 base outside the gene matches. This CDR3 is CSVENRGETQYF. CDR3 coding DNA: TGCAGCGTTGAAAACAGGGGGGAGACCCAGTACTTC. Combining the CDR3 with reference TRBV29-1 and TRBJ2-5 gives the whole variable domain SAVISQKPSRDICQRGTSLTIQCQVDSQVTMMFWYRQQPGQSLTLIATANQGSEATYESGFVIDKFPISRPNLTFSTLTVSNMSPEDSSIYLCSVENRGETQYFGPGTRLLVL.

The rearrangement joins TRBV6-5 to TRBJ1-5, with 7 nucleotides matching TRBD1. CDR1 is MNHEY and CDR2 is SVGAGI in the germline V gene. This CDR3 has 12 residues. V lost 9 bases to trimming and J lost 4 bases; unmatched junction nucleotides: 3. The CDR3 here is CARQGINQPQHF. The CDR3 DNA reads TGTGCCAGACAGGGGATTAATCAGCCCCAGCATTTT.

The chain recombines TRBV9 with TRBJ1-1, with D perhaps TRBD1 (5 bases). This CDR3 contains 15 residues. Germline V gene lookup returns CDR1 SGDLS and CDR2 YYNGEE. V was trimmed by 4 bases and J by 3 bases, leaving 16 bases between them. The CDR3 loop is CASSPTVSGYTEAFF. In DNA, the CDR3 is TGTGCCAGCAGCCCGACAGTTTCAGGGTACACTGAAGCTTTCTTT.

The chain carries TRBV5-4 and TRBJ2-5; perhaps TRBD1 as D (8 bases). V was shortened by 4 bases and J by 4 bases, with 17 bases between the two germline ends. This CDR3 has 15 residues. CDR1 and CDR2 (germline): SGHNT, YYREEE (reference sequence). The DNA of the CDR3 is TGTGCCAGCAGCCCGGTACAGGGGGGGGGAGAGACCCAGTACTTC. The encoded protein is CASSPVQGGGETQYF.

The DNA for the CDR3 is TGTGCCAGCAGTGGGGGGACTTACAGCTCCTATAATTCACCCCTCCACTTT. The encoded protein is CASSGGTYSSYNSPLHF. The chain is built from TRBV25-1 and TRBJ1-6; the D gene is possibly TRBD1 (5 bases). This CDR3 has 17 residues. Germline CDR1 and CDR2: MGHDK and SYGVNS. With 4 bases removed from V and 0 bases from J, the gap between germline ends came to 13 bases.

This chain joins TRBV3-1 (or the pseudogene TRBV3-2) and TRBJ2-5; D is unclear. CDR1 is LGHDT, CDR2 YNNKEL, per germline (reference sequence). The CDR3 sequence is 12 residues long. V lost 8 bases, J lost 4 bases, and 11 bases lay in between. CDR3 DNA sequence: TGTGCCAGCGCGTTCCCTCCAGAGACCCAGTACTTC. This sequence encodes CASAFPPETQYF.

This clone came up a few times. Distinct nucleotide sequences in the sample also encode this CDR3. CDR3 sequence (DNA): TGTGCCTGGAGTGAGGGGGGAAATCAGCCCCAGCATTTT. This translates into CAWSEGGNQPQHF. This chain connects TRBV30 to TRBJ1-5, with D perhaps matching TRBD1 (6 bases). CDR1 and CDR2 (germline): GTSNPN, SVGIG (reference sequence). Trimming stripped 1 base from V and 4 bases from J, with 8 bases between. The CDR3 is 13 residues long.

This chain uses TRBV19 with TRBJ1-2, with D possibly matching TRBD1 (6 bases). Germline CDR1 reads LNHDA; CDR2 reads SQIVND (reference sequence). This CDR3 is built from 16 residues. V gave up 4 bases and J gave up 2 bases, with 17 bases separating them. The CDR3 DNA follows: TGTGCCAGTAGTAATCCCTTCCGGGACAAGAACTATGGCTACACCTTC. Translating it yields CASSNPFRDKNYGYTF.

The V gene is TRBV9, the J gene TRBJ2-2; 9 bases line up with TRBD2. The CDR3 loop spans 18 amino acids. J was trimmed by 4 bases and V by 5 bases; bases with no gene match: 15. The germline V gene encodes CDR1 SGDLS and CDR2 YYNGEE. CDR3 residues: CASRDAGGAVGSTGELFF. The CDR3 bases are TGTGCCAGCAGGGATGCGGGAGGGGCCGTTGGAAGCACCGGGGAGCTGTTTTTT.

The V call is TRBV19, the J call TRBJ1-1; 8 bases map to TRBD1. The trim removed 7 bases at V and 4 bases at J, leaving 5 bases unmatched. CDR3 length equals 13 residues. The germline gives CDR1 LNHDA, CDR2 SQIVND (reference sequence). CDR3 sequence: CASNDRGPTEAFF. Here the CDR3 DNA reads TGTGCCAGTAACGACAGGGGTCCCACTGAAGCTTTCTTT.

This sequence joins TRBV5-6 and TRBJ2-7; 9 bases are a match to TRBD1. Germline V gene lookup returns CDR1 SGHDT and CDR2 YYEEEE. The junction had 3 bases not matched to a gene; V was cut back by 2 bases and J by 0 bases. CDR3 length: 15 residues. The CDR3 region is CASSFRDRDSYEQYF. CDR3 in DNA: TGTGCCAGCAGCTTTAGGGACAGGGACTCCTACGAGCAGTACTTC.

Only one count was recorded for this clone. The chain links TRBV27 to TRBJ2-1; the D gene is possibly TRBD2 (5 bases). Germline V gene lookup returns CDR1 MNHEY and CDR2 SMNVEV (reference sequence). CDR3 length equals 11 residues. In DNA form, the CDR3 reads TGTGCGGCGGGCCGGCCAGGTGAGCAGTTCTTC. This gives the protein CAAGRPGEQFF.

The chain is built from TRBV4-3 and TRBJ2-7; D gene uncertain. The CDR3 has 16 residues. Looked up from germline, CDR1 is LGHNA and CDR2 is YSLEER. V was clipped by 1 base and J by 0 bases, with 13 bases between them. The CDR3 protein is CASSQGQAALSYEQYF. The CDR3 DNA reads TGCGCCAGCAGCCAAGGCCAGGCGGCACTCTCCTACGAGCAGTACTTC.

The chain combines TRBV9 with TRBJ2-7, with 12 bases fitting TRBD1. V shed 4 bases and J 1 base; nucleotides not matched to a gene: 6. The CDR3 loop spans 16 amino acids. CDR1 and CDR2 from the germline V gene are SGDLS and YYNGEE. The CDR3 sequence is CASSPRDRGLSYEQYF. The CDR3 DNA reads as TGTGCCAGCAGCCCCCGGGACAGGGGGCTTTCCTACGAGCAGTACTTC.

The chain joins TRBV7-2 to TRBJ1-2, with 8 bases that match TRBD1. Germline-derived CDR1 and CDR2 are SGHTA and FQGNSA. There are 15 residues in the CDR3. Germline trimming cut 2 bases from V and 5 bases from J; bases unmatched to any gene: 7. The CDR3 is CASSLNRGAEYGYTF. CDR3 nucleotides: TGTGCCAGCAGCTTAAACAGGGGGGCAGAATATGGCTACACCTTC. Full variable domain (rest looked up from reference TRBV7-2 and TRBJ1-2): GAGVSQSPSNKVTEKGKDVELRCDPISGHTALYWYRQSLGQGLEFLIYFQGNSAPDKSGLPSDRFSAERTGGSVSTLTIQRTQQEDSAVYLCASSLNRGAEYGYTFGSGTRLTVV.